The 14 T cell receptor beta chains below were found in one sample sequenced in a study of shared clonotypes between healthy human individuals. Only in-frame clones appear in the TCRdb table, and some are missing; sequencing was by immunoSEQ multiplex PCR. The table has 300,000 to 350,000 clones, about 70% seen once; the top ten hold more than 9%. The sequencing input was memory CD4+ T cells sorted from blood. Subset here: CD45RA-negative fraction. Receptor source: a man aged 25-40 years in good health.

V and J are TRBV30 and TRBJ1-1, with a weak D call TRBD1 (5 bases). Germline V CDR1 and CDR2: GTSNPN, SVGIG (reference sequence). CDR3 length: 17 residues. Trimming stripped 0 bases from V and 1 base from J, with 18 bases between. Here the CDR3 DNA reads TGTGCCTGGAGTGTACAAGGGAAGGGGTGGGAGAACACTGAAGCTTTCTTT. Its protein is CAWSVQGKGWENTEAFF.

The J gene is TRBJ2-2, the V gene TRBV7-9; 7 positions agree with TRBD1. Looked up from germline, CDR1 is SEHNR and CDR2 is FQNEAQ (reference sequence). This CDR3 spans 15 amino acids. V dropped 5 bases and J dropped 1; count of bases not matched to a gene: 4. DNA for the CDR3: TGTGCCAGCAGCGACGACAGGGTGAACACCGGGGAGCTGTTTTTT. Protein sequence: CASSDDRVNTGELFF.

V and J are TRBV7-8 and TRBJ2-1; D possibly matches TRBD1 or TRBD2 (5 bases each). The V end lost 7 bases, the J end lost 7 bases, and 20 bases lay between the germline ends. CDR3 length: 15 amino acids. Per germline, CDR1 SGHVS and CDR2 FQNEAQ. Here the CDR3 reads CASTSHGTHLNEQFF. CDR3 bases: TGTGCCAGCACCTCCCACGGGACCCATCTTAATGAGCAGTTCTTC. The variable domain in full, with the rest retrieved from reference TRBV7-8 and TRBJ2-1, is GAGVSQSPRYKVAKRGQDVALRCDPISGHVSLFWYQQALGQGPEFLTYFQNEAQLDKSGLPSDRFFAERPEGSVSTLKIQRTQQEDSAVYLCASTSHGTHLNEQFFGPGTRLTVL.

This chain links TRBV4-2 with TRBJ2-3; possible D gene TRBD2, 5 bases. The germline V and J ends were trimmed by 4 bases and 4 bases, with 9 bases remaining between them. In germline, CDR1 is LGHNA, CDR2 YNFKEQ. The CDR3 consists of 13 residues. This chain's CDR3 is CASSPDGADTQYF. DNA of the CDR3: TGTGCCAGCAGCCCGGACGGGGCAGATACGCAGTATTTT.

The DNA of the CDR3 is TGCAGCGTTGTCCCCCCATCTTGGCCCACAGATACGCAGTATTTT. This sequence encodes CSVVPPSWPTDTQYF. This chain uses TRBV29-1 with TRBJ2-3; D not certain. Trimming removed 4 bases at V and 2 bases at J, with 16 bases between. This CDR3 has 15 amino acids. Germline V gene data show CDR1 as SQVTM and CDR2 as ANQGSEA.

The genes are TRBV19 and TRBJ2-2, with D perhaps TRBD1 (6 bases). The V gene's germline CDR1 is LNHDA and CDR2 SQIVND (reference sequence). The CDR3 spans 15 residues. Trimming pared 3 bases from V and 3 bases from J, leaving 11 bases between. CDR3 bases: TGTGCCAGTAGTATTTCGGCAGGGGACACCGGGGAGCTGTTTTTT. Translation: CASSISAGDTGELFF.

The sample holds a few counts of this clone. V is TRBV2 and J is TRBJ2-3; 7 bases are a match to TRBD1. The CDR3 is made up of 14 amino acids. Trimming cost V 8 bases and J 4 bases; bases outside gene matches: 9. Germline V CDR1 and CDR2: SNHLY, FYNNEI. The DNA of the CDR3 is TGTGCCAGCTATAGGACAGGCGACGCAGATACGCAGTATTTT. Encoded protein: CASYRTGDADTQYF.

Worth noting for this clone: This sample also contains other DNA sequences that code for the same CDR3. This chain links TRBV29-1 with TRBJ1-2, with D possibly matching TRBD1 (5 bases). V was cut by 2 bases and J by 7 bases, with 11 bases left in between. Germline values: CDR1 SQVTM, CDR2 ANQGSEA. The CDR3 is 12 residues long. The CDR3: CSVETGGGGYTF. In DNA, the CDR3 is TGCAGCGTTGAAACGGGGGGTGGTGGCTACACCTTC.

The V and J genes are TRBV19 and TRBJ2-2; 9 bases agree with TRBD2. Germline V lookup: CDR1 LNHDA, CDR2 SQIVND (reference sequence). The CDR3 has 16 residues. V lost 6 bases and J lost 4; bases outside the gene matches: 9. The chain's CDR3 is CASSYSGSGSTGELFF. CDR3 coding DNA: TGTGCCAGTAGCTATAGCGGGAGCGGCAGCACCGGGGAGCTGTTTTTT.

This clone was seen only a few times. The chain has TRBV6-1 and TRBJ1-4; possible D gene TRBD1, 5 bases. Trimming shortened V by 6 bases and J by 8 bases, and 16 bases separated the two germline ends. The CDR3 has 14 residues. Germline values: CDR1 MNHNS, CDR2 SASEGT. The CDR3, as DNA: TGTGCCAGCAGGGCTAATGGGGGGAGGGAAAAACTGTTTTTT. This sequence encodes CASRANGGREKLFF.

The DNA of the CDR3 is TGTGCCAGCAGTGTTGACACCGGAACTGGTGGCTACACCTTC. It codes for CASSVDTGTGGYTF. The chain is built from TRBV6-1 and TRBJ1-2; D gene uncertain. V lost 4 bases to trimming and J lost 7 bases, with 16 bases between them. Germline V gene sequence: CDR1 MNHNS, CDR2 SASEGT. This CDR3 contains 14 residues.

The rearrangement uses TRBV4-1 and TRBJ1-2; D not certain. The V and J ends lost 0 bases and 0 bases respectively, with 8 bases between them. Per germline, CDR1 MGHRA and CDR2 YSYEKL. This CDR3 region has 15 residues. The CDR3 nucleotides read TGCGCCAGCAGCCAAGATCACAGCGCTAACTATGGCTACACCTTC. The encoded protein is CASSQDHSANYGYTF.

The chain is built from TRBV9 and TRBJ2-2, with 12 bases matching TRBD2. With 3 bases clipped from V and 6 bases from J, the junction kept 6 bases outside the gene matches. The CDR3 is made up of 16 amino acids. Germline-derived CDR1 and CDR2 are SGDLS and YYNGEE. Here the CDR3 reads CASSAGLAGTAGELFF. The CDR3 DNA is TGTGCCAGCAGCGCCGGACTAGCGGGGACAGCCGGGGAGCTGTTTTTT.

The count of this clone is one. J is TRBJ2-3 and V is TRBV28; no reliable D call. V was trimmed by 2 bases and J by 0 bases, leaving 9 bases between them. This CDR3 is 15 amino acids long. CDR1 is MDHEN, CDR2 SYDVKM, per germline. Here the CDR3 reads CASSLAATSTDTQYF. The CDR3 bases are TGTGCCAGCAGTTTAGCGGCTACGAGCACAGATACGCAGTATTTT.